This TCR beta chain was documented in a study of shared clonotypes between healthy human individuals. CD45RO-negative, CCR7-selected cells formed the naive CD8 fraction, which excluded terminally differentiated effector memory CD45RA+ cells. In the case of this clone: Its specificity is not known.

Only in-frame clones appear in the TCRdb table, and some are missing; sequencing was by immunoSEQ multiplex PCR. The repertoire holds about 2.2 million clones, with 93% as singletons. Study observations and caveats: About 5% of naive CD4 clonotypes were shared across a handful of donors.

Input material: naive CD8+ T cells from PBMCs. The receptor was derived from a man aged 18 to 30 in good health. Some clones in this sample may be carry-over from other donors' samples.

In nucleotides, the CDR3 is TGTGCCAGCAGCGCTACGACAGGGCGCACCTCCTACGAGCAGTACTTC. Amino acids: CASSATTGRTSYEQYF. This sequence joins TRBV9 and TRBJ2-7; 7 positions match TRBD1. The CDR3 length is 16 residues. The ends lost 3 bases at V and 0 bases at J; junction bases unmatched: 9. Germline V lookup: CDR1 SGDLS, CDR2 YYNGEE.